This T cell receptor beta chain was obtained from a study of metastatic and nonmetastatic thyroid tumors. Study-wide background: For malignant and benign thyroid patients, tumor or nodule tissue and blood were the sources whose repertoires were compared.

All patients reached thyroid surgery having received no treatment beforehand. CDR3 size: 14 residues. In germline, CDR1 is SGHTA, CDR2 FQGNSA. Trimming took 2 bases from V and 4 from J, leaving 11 bases between them. This clone is classed as medium-sized. What it binds is unknown. Study results and limitations: Malignant tumors reportedly showed significantly higher TCR beta diversity than benign nodules in both blood and tumor.

In the authors' workflow: CDR3 differences across clinicopathological groups were used to build a distant-metastasis classifier for papillary thyroid cancer. TCRdb reprocessed the PCR reads via MiXCR. The V and J calls, along with clone size, are taken from TCRdb and not from the paper's own processing. The sample holds approximately 21,000 clones, approximately 30% seen once. Sequenced: blood. The chain uses TRBV7-2 and TRBJ1-2; a weak D match, TRBD1 (6 bases). This clonotype originated in a female donor with papillary thyroid cancer or a benign thyroid nodule (not recorded which). Some clones in this sample may be carry-over from other donors' samples. CDR3 sequence reads: CASSLPRTAYGYTF. DNA of the CDR3: TGTGCCAGCAGCTTACCTAGGACAGCCTATGGCTACACCTTC.